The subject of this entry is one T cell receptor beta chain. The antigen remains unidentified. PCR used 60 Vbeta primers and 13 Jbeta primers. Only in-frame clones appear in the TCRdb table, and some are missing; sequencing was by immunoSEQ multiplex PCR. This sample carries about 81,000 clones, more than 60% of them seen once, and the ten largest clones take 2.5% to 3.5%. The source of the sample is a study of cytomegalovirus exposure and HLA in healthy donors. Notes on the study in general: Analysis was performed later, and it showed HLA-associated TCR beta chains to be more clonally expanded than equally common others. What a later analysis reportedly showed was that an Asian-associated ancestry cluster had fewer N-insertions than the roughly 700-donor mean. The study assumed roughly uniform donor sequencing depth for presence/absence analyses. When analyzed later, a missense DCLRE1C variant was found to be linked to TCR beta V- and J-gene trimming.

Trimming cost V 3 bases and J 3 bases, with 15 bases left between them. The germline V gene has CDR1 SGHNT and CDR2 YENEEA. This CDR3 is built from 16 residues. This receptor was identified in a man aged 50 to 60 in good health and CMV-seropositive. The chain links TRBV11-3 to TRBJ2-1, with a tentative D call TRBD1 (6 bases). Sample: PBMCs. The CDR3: CASSFQGTDFYNEQFF. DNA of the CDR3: TGTGCCAGCAGCTTTCAGGGGACGGATTTCTACAATGAGCAGTTCTTC.